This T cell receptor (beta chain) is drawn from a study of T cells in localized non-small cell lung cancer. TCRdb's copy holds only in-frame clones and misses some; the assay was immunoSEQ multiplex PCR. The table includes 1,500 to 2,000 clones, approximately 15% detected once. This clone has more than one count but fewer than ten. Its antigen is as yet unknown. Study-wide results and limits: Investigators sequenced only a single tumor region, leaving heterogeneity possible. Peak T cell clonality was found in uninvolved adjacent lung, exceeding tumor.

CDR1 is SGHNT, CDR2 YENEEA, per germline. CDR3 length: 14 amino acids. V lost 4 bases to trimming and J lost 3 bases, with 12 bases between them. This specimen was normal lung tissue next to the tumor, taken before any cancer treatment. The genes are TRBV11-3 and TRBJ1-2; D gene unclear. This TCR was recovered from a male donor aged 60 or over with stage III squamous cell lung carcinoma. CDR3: CASSSGYRDYGYTF. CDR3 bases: TGTGCCAGCAGCTCCGGGTATAGGGACTATGGCTACACCTTC.